The source of this T cell receptor (beta chain) is a study of naive and memory T cell subsets. CD8 T cells were positively selected from what remained after CD4 positive selection. The beta constant-region primer was an equimolar mix of two oligonucleotides covering TRBC1 and TRBC2. TCRdb fed the UMI-ligation and nested PCR reads into MiXCR, producing one record per CDR3 protein. There are approximately 85,000 distinct CDR3 sequences in the sample; roughly 7% occur only once, and 1.6% lies in the top ten. Deletions cut 10 bases from V and 7 bases from J, with 13 bases between. Germline V gene sequence: CDR1 MNHNY, CDR2 SVGAGI (reference sequence). The CDR3 sequence is 11 residues long.

This chain links TRBV6-6 with TRBJ1-2; no reliable D call. The specimen was central memory CD4+ T cells from blood. The clonotype comes from a human donor in good health. The CDR3 DNA follows: TGTGCCACCGCCGGAGCCAGTGGCTACACCTTC. Translated, it gives CATAGASGYTF.